Shown below are 8 T cell receptor beta chains from a single sample sequenced in a study of blood T cell repertoires in COVID-19. Clones were sequenced by immunoSEQ multiplex PCR, and TCRdb holds only the in-frame ones, with some missing. The sample records 30,000 to 40,000 clones, roughly 93% being singletons. The sequenced material came from peripheral blood. All receptors derive from a male donor with active COVID-19.

The rearrangement links TRBV27 to TRBJ2-4; D possibly corresponds to TRBD2 (6 bases). Trimming stripped 5 bases from V and 7 bases from J, with 15 bases between. The CDR3 is 14 residues long. CDR1 and CDR2 (germline): MNHEY, SMNVEV (reference sequence). CDR3 DNA sequence: TGTGCCAGCAGTGCGGGACGGGGAGGTAACATTCAGTACTTC. The encoded protein is CASSAGRGGNIQYF.

This clone was recorded once. The rearrangement joins TRBV25-1 to TRBJ2-1; 10 bases are shared with TRBD2. CDR3 size: 15 residues. The junction had 6 bases not matched to a gene; V was cut back by 8 bases and J by 2 bases. From germline, CDR1 is MGHDK and CDR2 SYGVNS. In DNA form, the CDR3 reads TGTGCCAGCCTAGAAGCGGGGGGGACCTACAATGAGCAGTTCTTC. It translates to CASLEAGGTYNEQFF.

The chain couples TRBV15 to TRBJ2-7; D gene ambiguous. V dropped 1 base and J dropped 2 bases, with 9 bases sitting between them. This CDR3 spans 14 amino acids. CDR1 LNHNV and CDR2 YYDKDF come from the germline V gene (reference sequence). In DNA, the CDR3 is TGTGCCACCAGCAGAGCAGTAGCTCCCTACGAGCAGTACTTC. It translates to CATSRAVAPYEQYF.

The CDR3 DNA is TGTGCCACCAGTGGCGGGACGGCGAACTTTAACTATGGCTACACCTTC. Translated, it gives CATSGGTANFNYGYTF. The gene calls are TRBV24-1 and TRBJ1-2, with D possibly being TRBD1 (5 bases). Germline CDR1 and CDR2: KGHDR and SFDVKD. Deletions cut 5 bases from V and 1 base from J, with 16 bases between. CDR3 size: 16 residues.

V is TRBV4-1 and J is TRBJ2-7; 7 bases map to TRBD1. The CDR3 totals 14 residues. Germline CDR1 reads MGHRA; CDR2 reads YSYEKL. Trimming cost V 0 bases and J 7 bases; bases outside gene matches: 6. Written as DNA, the CDR3 is TGCGCCAGCAGCCAAGATACCAGGGGGAGAGAGCAGTACTTC. It translates to CASSQDTRGREQYF.

CDR3 DNA sequence: TGTGCCAGCAGCGAAACCGGACAGAACTATGGCTACACCTTC. It codes for CASSETGQNYGYTF. This chain links TRBV6-2 or TRBV6-3 with TRBJ1-2; D perhaps matches TRBD1 (6 bases). The germline V gene has CDR1 MNHEY and CDR2 SVGEGT. V was clipped by 6 bases and J by 2 bases, with 13 bases between them. The CDR3 loop spans 14 amino acids.

The chain carries TRBV30 and TRBJ2-6, with 8 nucleotides matching TRBD1. Per the germline V gene, CDR1 is GTSNPN and CDR2 is SVGIG (reference sequence). CDR3 length equals 17 residues. With V trimmed by 3 bases and J by 2 bases, 9 bases remained unmatched. This CDR3 reads CAWSGRQGQPGANVLTF. CDR3 coding DNA: TGTGCCTGGAGCGGGAGACAGGGGCAACCTGGGGCCAACGTCCTGACTTTC.

The J gene is TRBJ2-3, the V gene TRBV5-1, with TRBD1 matching over 7 bases. This CDR3 region has 19 residues. CDR1 and CDR2 (germline): SGHRS, YFSETQ. Trimming cost V 4 bases and J 2 bases; bases outside gene matches: 19. The CDR3 nucleotides are TGCGCCAGCAGCACGGGGAACGCTCCACAGGGGACCTACACAGATACGCAGTATTTT. Protein: CASSTGNAPQGTYTDTQYF.